These 5 T cell receptor beta chains were all obtained from the same sample, sequenced in a study of blood T cell repertoires in COVID-19. Some clones are missing from TCRdb's copy, which holds only in-frame ones; the method was immunoSEQ multiplex PCR. The sample shows about 220,000 clones, 70% to 85% of them seen only once. The source material was peripheral blood. These receptors were taken from a man in his fifties or sixties with active or convalescent COVID-19.

This clone was recorded only once. The gene calls are TRBV7-8 and TRBJ2-7, with D perhaps TRBD2 (6 bases). Deletions cut 1 base from V and 0 bases from J, with 10 bases between. From germline, CDR1 is SGHVS and CDR2 FQNEAQ. The CDR3 consists of 15 residues. The CDR3 spells CASSLGTINSYEQYF. The DNA for the CDR3 is TGTGCCAGCAGCTTAGGGACTATTAACTCCTACGAGCAGTACTTC.

A single count supports this clone. The chain is built from TRBV5-8 and TRBJ2-7; 11 bases fit TRBD1. CDR3 length equals 16 residues. V dropped 3 bases and J dropped 4; count of bases not matched to a gene: 9. Per the germline V gene, CDR1 is SGHTS and CDR2 is YDEGEE. The CDR3 loop is CASSSTGQGAPYEQYF. For the CDR3, the DNA is TGTGCCAGCAGCTCGACCGGACAGGGGGCGCCGTACGAGCAGTACTTC.

The gene calls are TRBV7-9 and TRBJ1-2; 8 bases are shared with TRBD1. The CDR3 length is 14 residues. Germline V CDR1 and CDR2: SEHNR, FQNEAQ (reference sequence). Trimming removed 11 bases from V and 0 bases from J; junction bases left unmatched: 8. The CDR3 is CAGQDRGSNYGYTF. CDR3 nucleotide sequence: TGTGCCGGACAAGACAGGGGCTCTAACTATGGCTACACCTTC.

V is TRBV29-1 and J is TRBJ2-5, with D unclear. The ends were cut back, 6 bases at V and 10 bases at J, with 12 bases in the middle. This CDR3 is 10 amino acids long. The germline CDR1 and CDR2 sequences are SQVTM and ANQGSEA. The CDR3 region has the DNA TGCAGCGTACTCGTCCGGAGCCAGTACTTC. Translation gives CSVLVRSQYF.

This clone was recorded once. The chain combines TRBV10-3 with TRBJ2-3, with 9 bases fitting TRBD2. The V gene end was trimmed by 4 bases and the J gene end by 0 bases; junction bases not matched to a gene: 11. CDR1 is ENHRY, CDR2 SYGVKD, per germline. This CDR3 comprises 18 residues. CDR3 sequence: CAISALAGSPFSTDTQYF. DNA of the CDR3: TGTGCCATCAGTGCTCTAGCGGGATCTCCCTTTAGCACAGATACGCAGTATTTT.